The sequence of this TCR beta chain was determined in a study of blood T cell repertoires in COVID-19. At the level of the study: Acute and convalescent COVID-19 samples came from the United States, Italy and Spain.

Germline-derived CDR1 and CDR2 are MNHEY and SVGAGI. The ends lost 5 bases at V and 4 bases at J; junction bases unmatched: 7. The CDR3 has 14 amino acids. Residents of approximately 25 US areas, aged about 18 to 95 years, made up the participants. Participant reports of clinical history set cohort assignment. Symptom resolution, clearance, or two negative PCRs marked donors in Cohort 3 as recovered. TCRdb keeps only in-frame clones here, not all; method: immunoSEQ multiplex PCR. This table holds some 350,000 clones, about 88% found once. This clonotype originated in a woman under 40 who had recovered from COVID-19. The source material was PBMCs or T cells enriched from blood (not recorded which). The chain is built from TRBV6-5 and TRBJ1-1; TRBD1 aligns across 7 bases. Here the CDR3 DNA reads TGTGCCAGCAGTACAGGGGTTGGCTCCACTGAAGCTTTCTTT. Its translation: CASSTGVGSTEAFF.